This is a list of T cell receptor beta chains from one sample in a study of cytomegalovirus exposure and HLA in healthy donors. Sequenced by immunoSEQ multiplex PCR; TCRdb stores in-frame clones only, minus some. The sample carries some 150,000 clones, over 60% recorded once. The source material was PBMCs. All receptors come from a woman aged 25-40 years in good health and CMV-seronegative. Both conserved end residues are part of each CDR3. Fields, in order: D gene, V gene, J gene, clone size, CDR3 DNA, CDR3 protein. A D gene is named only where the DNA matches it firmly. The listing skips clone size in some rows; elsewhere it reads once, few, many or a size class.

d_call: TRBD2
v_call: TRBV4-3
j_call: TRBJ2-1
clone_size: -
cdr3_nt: TGCGCCAGCAGCCCGTCACTAGCGGGCAACAATGAGCAGTTCTTC
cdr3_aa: CASSPSLAGNNEQFF

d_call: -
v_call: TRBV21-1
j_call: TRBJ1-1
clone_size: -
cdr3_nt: TGTGCCAGCCCCCAACAGGGAAGCACTGAAGCTTTCTTT
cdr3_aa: CASPQQGSTEAFF

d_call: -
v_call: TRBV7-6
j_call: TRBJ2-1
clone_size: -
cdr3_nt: TGTGCCAGCAGCCTGGAGTGGAGGGCCAATGAGCAGTTCTTC
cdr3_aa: CASSLEWRANEQFF

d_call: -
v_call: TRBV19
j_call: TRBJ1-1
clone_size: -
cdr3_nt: TGTGCCAGTAGTATTGACAGAACGGACGAAGCTTTCTTT
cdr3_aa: CASSIDRTDEAFF

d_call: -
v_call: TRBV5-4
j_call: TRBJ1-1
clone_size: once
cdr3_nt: TGTGCCAGCAGCAGGTCCTACAGGTCGCCAAACACTGAAGCTTTCTTT
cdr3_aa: CASSRSYRSPNTEAFF

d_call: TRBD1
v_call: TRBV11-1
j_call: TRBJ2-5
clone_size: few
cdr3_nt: TGTGCCAGCAGCTTAGGAGGAATGGGACAGGGGAGGGAGACCCAGTACTTC
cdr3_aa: CASSLGGMGQGRETQYF

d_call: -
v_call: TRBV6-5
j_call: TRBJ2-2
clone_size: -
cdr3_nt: TGTGCCAGCAGTTACCGTAGCCTCACCGGGGAGCTGTTTTTT
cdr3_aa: CASSYRSLTGELFF

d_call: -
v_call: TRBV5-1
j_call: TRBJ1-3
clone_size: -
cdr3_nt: TGCGCCAGCAGCTTCAGTACTAGTAGCTCTGGAAACACCATATATTTT
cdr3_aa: CASSFSTSSSGNTIYF

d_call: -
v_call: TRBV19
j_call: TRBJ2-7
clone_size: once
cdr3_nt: TGTGCCAGTAGTATCTGGGACTCCGCGGACTACGAGCAGTACTTC
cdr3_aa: CASSIWDSADYEQYF

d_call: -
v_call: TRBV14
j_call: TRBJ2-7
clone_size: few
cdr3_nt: TGTGCCAGCAGCCAATCCGACCGCGGCTGGCGGTACTTC
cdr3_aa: CASSQSDRGWRYF

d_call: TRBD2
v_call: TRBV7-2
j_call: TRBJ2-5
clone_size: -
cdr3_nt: TGTGCCAGCAGCTTCTCCTATAGCGGGAGGAGCCAAGAGACCCAGTACTTC
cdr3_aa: CASSFSYSGRSQETQYF

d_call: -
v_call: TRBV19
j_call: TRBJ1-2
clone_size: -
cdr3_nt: TGTGCCAGTAAAATGGCCTATGGCTACACCTTC
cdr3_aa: CASKMAYGYTF

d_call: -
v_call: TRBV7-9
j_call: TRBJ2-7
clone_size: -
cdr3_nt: TGTGCCAGCAGCTTAGCGCGGGGCGGTAGCTCCTACGAGCAGTACTTC
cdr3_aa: CASSLARGGSSYEQYF

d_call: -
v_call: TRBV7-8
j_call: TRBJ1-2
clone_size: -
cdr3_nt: TGTGCCAGCAGCTTAACTTCCAGGGGAGAAGTTGACACCTTC
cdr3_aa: CASSLTSRGEVDTF

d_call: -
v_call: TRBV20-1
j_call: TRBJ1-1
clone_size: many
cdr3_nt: TGCAGCTTGGACAGTCACACTGAAGCTTTCTTT
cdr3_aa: CSLDSHTEAFF

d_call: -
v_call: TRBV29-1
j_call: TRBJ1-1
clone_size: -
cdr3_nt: TGCAGTGCGCGCGTGCGGGGTTTTCAGTCTGAAGCTTTCTTT
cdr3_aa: CSARVRGFQSEAFF

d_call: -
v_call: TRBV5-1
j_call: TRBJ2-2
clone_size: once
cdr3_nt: TGCGCCAGCAGCCTGACCGGAGGGAACACCGGGGAGCTGTTTTTT
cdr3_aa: CASSLTGGNTGELFF

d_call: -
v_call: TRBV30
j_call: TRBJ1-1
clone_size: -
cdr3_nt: TGTGCCTGGAAGGGGTGGGGGGGGTCGGACACTGAAGCTTTCTTT
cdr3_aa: CAWKGWGGSDTEAFF

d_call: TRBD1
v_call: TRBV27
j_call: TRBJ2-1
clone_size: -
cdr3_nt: TGTGCCAGCCAAGAAACGGGGGACAGGCCCTACAATGAGCAGTTCTTC
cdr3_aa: CASQETGDRPYNEQFF

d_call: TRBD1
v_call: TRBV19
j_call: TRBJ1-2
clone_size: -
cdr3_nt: TGTGCCAGTAATTTATCACTAAGAGGGACAGGGGAGAGCTATGGCTACACCTTC
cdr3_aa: CASNLSLRGTGESYGYTF

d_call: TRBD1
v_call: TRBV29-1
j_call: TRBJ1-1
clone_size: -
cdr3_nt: TGCAGCGTTGTACAGGGGACGGTCACTGAAGCTTTCTTT
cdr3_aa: CSVVQGTVTEAFF

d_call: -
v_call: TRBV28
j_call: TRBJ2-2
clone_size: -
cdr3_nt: TGTGCCAGCAGTTTAGGGGGGGCCGACGGGGAGCTGTTTTTT
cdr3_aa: CASSLGGADGELFF

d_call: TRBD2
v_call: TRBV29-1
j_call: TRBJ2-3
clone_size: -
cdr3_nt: TGCAGCGTTGAAGGGGCGGGAGGGAGCACAGATACGCAGTATTTT
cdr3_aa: CSVEGAGGSTDTQYF

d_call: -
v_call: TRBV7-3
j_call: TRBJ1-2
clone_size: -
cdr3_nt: TGTGCCAGCAGCTTAACGGGCAGGGCCGGCTACACCTTC
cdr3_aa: CASSLTGRAGYTF

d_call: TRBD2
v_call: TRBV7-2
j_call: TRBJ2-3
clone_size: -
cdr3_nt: TGTGCCAGCAGCTTAATTAGCGGGAGGGCAGATACGCAGTATTTT
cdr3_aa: CASSLISGRADTQYF

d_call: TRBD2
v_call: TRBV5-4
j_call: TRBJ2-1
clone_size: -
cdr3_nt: TGTGCCAGCAGCTTGGTTGGGCTAGCGGAAGGTGAGCAGTTCTTC
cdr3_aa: CASSLVGLAEGEQFF

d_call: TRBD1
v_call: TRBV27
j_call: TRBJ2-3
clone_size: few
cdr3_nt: TGTGCCAGCAAGAGGGGGCCCTCTAGCACAGATACGCAGTATTTT
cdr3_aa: CASKRGPSSTDTQYF

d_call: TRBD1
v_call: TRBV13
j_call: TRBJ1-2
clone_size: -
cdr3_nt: TGTGCCAGCAGCTTAGAGGGGGCAGGGACTTCCTATGGCTACACCTTC
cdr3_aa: CASSLEGAGTSYGYTF

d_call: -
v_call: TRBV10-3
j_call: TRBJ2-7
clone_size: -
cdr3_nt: TGTGCCATCAGCCGGCAGGGATACGAGCAGTACTTC
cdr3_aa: CAISRQGYEQYF

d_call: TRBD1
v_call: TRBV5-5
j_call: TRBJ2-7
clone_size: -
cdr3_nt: TGTGCCAGCAGCTACCCGGGACAGAGCTCCTACGAGCAGTACTTC
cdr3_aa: CASSYPGQSSYEQYF

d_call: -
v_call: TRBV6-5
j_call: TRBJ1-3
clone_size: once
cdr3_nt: TGTGCCAGCAGCAGGGAAGGGGACACCATATATTTT
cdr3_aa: CASSREGDTIYF

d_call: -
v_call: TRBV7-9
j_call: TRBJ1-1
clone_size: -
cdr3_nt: TGTTCCAGCAGCTTTTTGGCTGGTGAAGCTTTCTTT
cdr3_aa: CSSSFLAGEAFF

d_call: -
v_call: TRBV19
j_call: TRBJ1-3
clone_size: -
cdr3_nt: TGTGCCAGTATGTTTTCAGGCTCTGGAAACACCATATATTTT
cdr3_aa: CASMFSGSGNTIYF

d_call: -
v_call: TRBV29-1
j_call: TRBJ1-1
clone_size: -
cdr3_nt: TGCAGCGTTGATCGGGGCACTGAAGCTTTCTTT
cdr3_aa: CSVDRGTEAFF

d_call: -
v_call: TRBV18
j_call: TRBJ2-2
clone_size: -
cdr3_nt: TGTGCCAGCTCGCCAATAGCGGCTTCGAACACCGGGGAGCTGTTTTTT
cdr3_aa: CASSPIAASNTGELFF

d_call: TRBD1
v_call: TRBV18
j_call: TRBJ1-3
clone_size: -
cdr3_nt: TGTGCCAGCTCACCACCGGGGGACAGCAACTCTGGAAACACCATATATTTT
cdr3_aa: CASSPPGDSNSGNTIYF

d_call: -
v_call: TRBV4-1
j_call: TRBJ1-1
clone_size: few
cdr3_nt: TGCGCCAGCAGCCAAAGAGGCGGGCCCACTGAAGCTTTCTTT
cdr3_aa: CASSQRGGPTEAFF

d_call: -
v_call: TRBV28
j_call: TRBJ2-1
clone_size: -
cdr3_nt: TGTGCCAGCAGTTTCCGTCAGGGGATGAATGAGCAGTTCTTC
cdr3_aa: CASSFRQGMNEQFF

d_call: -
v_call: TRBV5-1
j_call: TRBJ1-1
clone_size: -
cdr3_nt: TGCGCCAGCAGCGAATGGCCGGGGAGCGGGAACACTGAAGCTTTCTTT
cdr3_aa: CASSEWPGSGNTEAFF

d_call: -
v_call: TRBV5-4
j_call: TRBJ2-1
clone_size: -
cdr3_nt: TGTGCCAGCAGCCCCGCGGCAACCTCCTACAATGAGCAGTTCTTC
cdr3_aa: CASSPAATSYNEQFF

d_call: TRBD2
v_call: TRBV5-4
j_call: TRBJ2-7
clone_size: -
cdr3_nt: TGTGCCAGCAGCCAGCGGGGGACCTCCTACGAGCAGTACTTC
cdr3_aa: CASSQRGTSYEQYF

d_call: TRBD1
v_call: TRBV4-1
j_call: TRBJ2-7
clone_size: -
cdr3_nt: TGCGCCAGCAGCCACGGGGACGGAGGGACAGGGTCCACCGAGCAGTACTTC
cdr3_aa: CASSHGDGGTGSTEQYF

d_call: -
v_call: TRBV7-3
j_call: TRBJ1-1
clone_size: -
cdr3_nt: TGTGCCAGCAGCCCCGACAGGATGGACGTCACTGAAGCTTTCTTT
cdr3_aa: CASSPDRMDVTEAFF

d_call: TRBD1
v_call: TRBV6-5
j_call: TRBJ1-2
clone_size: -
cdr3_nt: TGTGCCAGCAGGTACAGGGGAAACTATGGCTACACCTTC
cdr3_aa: CASRYRGNYGYTF

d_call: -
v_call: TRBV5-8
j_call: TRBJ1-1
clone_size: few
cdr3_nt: TGTGCCAGCAGCTTGGCAGGGGCGAACACTGAAGCTTTCTTT
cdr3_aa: CASSLAGANTEAFF

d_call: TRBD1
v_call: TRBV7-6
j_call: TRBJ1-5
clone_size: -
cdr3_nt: TGTGCCAGCAGCTTAACAGGGGCGTACAATCAGCCCCAGCATTTT
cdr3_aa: CASSLTGAYNQPQHF

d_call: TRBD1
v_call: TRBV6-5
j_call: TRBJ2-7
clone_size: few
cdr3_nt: TGTGCCAGCAGTTACACGGGACAGGGAGGCTTGCAGTACTTC
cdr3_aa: CASSYTGQGGLQYF

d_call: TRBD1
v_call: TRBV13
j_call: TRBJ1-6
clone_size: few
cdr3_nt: TGTGCCAGCAGCACCGACAGGGGGCCTTCACCCCTCCACTTT
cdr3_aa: CASSTDRGPSPLHF

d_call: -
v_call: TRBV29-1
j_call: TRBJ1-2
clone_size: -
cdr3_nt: TGCAGCGTTGATGGAGGGCTCCACTATGGCTACACCTTC
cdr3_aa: CSVDGGLHYGYTF

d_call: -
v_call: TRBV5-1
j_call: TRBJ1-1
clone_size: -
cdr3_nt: TGCGCCAGCAGCTCCTTAGACACAACCACTGAAGCTTTCTTT
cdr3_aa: CASSSLDTTTEAFF

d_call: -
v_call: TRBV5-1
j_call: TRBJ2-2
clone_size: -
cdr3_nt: TGCGCCAGCAGCTTGCCCAGGGAGAACACCGGGGAGCTGTTTTTT
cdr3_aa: CASSLPRENTGELFF

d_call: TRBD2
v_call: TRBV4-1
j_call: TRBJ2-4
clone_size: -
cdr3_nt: TGCGCCAGCAGCCAAGGACTAGCGAGGGTAGCCAAAAACATTCAGTACTTC
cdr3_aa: CASSQGLARVAKNIQYF